The 8 T cell receptor beta chains reported below all come from one sample, sequenced in a study of blood T cell repertoires in COVID-19. TCRdb's copy holds only in-frame clones and misses some; the assay was immunoSEQ multiplex PCR. The data show roughly 43,000 clones, over 75% seen once. Sequenced material: peripheral blood. The receptors come from a woman aged 55-70 years with acute or convalescent COVID-19.

The gene calls are TRBV7-2 and TRBJ1-2, with D possibly TRBD1 on 5 matching bases. In germline, CDR1 is SGHTA, CDR2 FQGNSA. There are 16 residues in the CDR3. Trimming shortened V by 0 bases and J by 5 bases, and 16 bases separated the two germline ends. CDR3: CASSLATAGGAYGYTF. CDR3 coding DNA: TGTGCCAGCAGCTTAGCGACGGCCGGGGGAGCGTATGGCTACACCTTC.

There are a few counts of this clone. This chain uses TRBV7-9 with TRBJ2-5; D may be TRBD2 (7 bases). CDR3 length equals 14 residues. V was cut by 5 bases and J by 5 bases, with 15 bases left in between. Germline-derived CDR1 and CDR2 are SEHNR and FQNEAQ (reference sequence). The chain's CDR3 is CASSRGGAVETQYF. The CDR3 DNA reads TGTGCCAGCAGCCGTGGGGGGGCGGTCGAGACCCAGTACTTC.

This clone showed up just a few times. The V call is TRBV5-6, the J call TRBJ2-7, with D perhaps TRBD1 (7 bases). The CDR3 covers 15 residues. Germline V gene data show CDR1 as SGHDT and CDR2 as YYEEEE. With 3 bases removed from V and 1 base from J, the gap between germline ends came to 14 bases. The CDR3 is CASSWRAGGSYEQYF. CDR3 DNA: TGTGCCAGCAGCTGGAGGGCAGGGGGTTCCTACGAGCAGTACTTC.

In its sample, this clone was seen once. The chain couples TRBV5-1 to TRBJ1-1; D not certain. The CDR3 is 13 amino acids. The germline CDR1 and CDR2 sequences are SGHRS and YFSETQ. V lost 1 base to trimming and J lost 1 base, with 5 bases between them. The CDR3 sequence is CASSLSPNTEAFF. Written as DNA, the CDR3 is TGCGCCAGCAGCTTGAGCCCGAACACTGAAGCTTTCTTT.

The V and J genes are TRBV19 and TRBJ2-2, with unresolved D. This CDR3 region has 13 residues. Per the germline V gene, CDR1 is LNHDA and CDR2 is SQIVND (reference sequence). V was shortened by 6 bases and J by 7 bases, with 12 bases between the two germline ends. The chain's CDR3 is CASRRTYGGELFF. CDR3 nucleotide sequence: TGTGCCAGTAGAAGAACGTACGGCGGGGAGCTGTTTTTT.

The J gene is TRBJ1-4, the V gene TRBV4-3; 7 nucleotides agree with TRBD1. CDR3 length: 15 residues. The V and J ends lost 5 bases and 8 bases, in that order; junction bases with no gene match: 11. Looked up from germline, CDR1 is LGHNA and CDR2 is YSLEER. The CDR3 DNA is TGCGCCAGCAGCGAAGGACGGGACAGCCTCGAAAAACTGTTTTTT. Amino acid sequence: CASSEGRDSLEKLFF.

V usage is TRBV9 and J usage is TRBJ2-7; 9 bases are a match to TRBD1. The germline CDR1 and CDR2 sequences are SGDLS and YYNGEE. The CDR3 is made up of 14 amino acids. J was trimmed by 1 base and V by 3 bases; bases with no gene match: 2. The CDR3 DNA follows: TGTGCCAGCAGCGGACAGGGGGGGTCCTACGAGCAGTACTTC. This sequence encodes CASSGQGGSYEQYF.

This clone was recorded once. V and J are TRBV5-1 and TRBJ2-7; D is perhaps TRBD2 (5 bases). Germline CDR1 reads SGHRS; CDR2 reads YFSETQ. Trimming left V 4 bases short and J 3 bases short, with 11 bases between. The CDR3 has 13 residues. CDR3 residues: CASSRTGSYEQYF. In DNA form, the CDR3 reads TGCGCCAGCAGCCGGACTGGGAGCTACGAGCAGTACTTC.